Below are 14 T cell receptor beta chains sequenced from a single sample in a study of T cell repertoires in cytomegalovirus infection (dated by TCRdb to between 2017 and 2020). These reads were obtained on an Illumina HiSeq 1500. The raw public reads went through TCRdb reprocessing: fastp at Q25, MiXCR clone calling, in-frame beta chains kept. Identical CDR3 protein sequences are pooled into one entry, listed with their most common genes and DNA. The sample table holds approximately 910,000 distinct CDR3 sequences, of which 31% were seen once. The ten largest clonotypes hold about 14% of the sample. The intended sense of this specimen's treatment or condition label: in vitro stimulation with specific CMV peptide epitopes to enrich CMV-specific T cells. These TCRs' antigens remain unknown. The sample was cultured CD8+ T cells from PBMCs, taken from culture after CMV antigen stimulation. The source is a human donor in good health (CMV status not recorded). Some clones in this sample may be carry-over from other donors' samples.

The chain uses TRBV28 and TRBJ2-2, with D tentatively TRBD1 (5 bases). V lost 2 bases, J lost 2 bases, and 9 bases lay in between. Germline CDR1 is MDHEN and CDR2 is SYDVKM. The CDR3 consists of 15 residues. The DNA for the CDR3 is TGTGCCAGCAGTTTAAGACAGTCCAACACCGGGGAGCTGTTTTTT. It encodes CASSLRQSNTGELFF. Full variable domain (rest looked up from reference TRBV28 and TRBJ2-2): DVKVTQSSRYLVKRTGEKVFLECVQDMDHENMFWYRQDPGLGLRLIYFSYDVKMKEKGDIPEGYSVSREKKERFSLILESASTNQTSMYLCASSLRQSNTGELFFGEGSRLTVL.

The chain employs TRBV24-1 and TRBJ1-1, with D hard to call. With 0 bases removed from V and 6 bases from J, the gap between germline ends came to 7 bases. Germline assignment: CDR1 KGHDR and CDR2 SFDVKD. The CDR3 is 13 residues long. The CDR3 loop reads CATSDLQYSEAFF. The CDR3 DNA is TGTGCCACCAGTGATTTGCAGTATTCTGAAGCTTTCTTT.

The V call is TRBV27, the J call TRBJ2-7; D is perhaps TRBD2 (6 bases). This CDR3 is built from 13 residues. The germline V gene has CDR1 MNHEY and CDR2 SMNVEV (reference sequence). The ends were cut back, 2 bases at V and 6 bases at J, with 11 bases in the middle. The CDR3 bases are TGTGCCAGCAGTTTAGGAGGGGCGCCCGAGCAGTACTTC. Its translation is CASSLGGAPEQYF.

This clonotype has only a few counts. This sequence joins TRBV28 and TRBJ2-6, with TRBD1 as a possible D gene (5 bases). The V end was cut by 3 bases, the J end by 4 bases, with 13 bases between. The CDR3 covers 16 residues. The germline V gene encodes CDR1 MDHEN and CDR2 SYDVKM. CDR3 amino acids: CASSFGRVYGANVLTF. In DNA form, the CDR3 reads TGTGCCAGCAGTTTCGGCAGGGTATACGGGGCCAACGTCCTGACTTTC.

The gene calls are TRBV10-3 and TRBJ1-5, with D possibly being TRBD1 (5 bases). CDR1 is ENHRY, CDR2 SYGVKD, per germline. This CDR3 has 13 amino acids. Trimming took off 6 bases at V and 4 bases at J, with 10 bases between the two ends. The CDR3 spells CAIRGEGNQPQHF. CDR3 coding DNA: TGTGCCATCAGGGGGGAGGGTAATCAGCCCCAGCATTTT.

This chain connects TRBV6-5 to TRBJ2-1, with a possible D match to TRBD1 (6 bases). Germline values: CDR1 MNHEY, CDR2 SVGAGI. Trimming took 2 bases from V and 2 from J, leaving 16 bases between them. The CDR3 spans 17 residues. The CDR3 loop reads CASSYTLTGGPYNEQFF. Written as DNA, the CDR3 is TGTGCCAGCAGTTACACATTGACAGGCGGCCCCTACAATGAGCAGTTCTTC.

V and J are TRBV5-6 and TRBJ2-7, with 8 positions matching TRBD2. The CDR3 covers 14 residues. From germline, CDR1 is SGHDT and CDR2 YYEEEE. Trimming cost V 0 bases and J 5 bases; bases outside gene matches: 4. In DNA, the CDR3 is TGTGCCAGCAGCTTGGGCGGGGGGCCGAACGAGCAGTACTTC. Translated, it gives CASSLGGGPNEQYF.

The genes are TRBV12-5 and TRBJ2-3; D unresolved. The V gene's germline CDR1 is LGHNT and CDR2 FRNRAP. The V end lost 4 bases, the J end lost 2 bases, and 16 bases lay between the germline ends. The CDR3 is 16 amino acids. CDR3 region: CASGSAVGPITDTQYF. CDR3 sequence (DNA): TGTGCTAGTGGTTCGGCAGTGGGTCCTATCACAGATACGCAGTATTTT. The full variable domain, with the rest looked up from reference TRBV12-5 and TRBJ2-3, is DARVTQTPRHKVTEMGQEVTMRCQPILGHNTVFWYRQTMMQGLELLAYFRNRAPLDDSGMPKDRFSAEMPDATLATLKIQPSEPRDSAVYFCASGSAVGPITDTQYFGPGTRLTVL.

The CDR3 reads CASSEKSSYNSPLHF. The CDR3 DNA reads as TGTGCCAGCAGTGAAAAGAGCTCCTATAATTCACCCCTCCACTTT. The chain employs TRBV2 and TRBJ1-6; no reliable D call. Deletions cut 2 bases from V and 0 bases from J, with 5 bases between. The CDR3 extends over 15 amino acids. Looked up from germline, CDR1 is SNHLY and CDR2 is FYNNEI. The full variable domain, with the rest looked up from reference TRBV2 and TRBJ1-6, is EPEVTQTPSHQVTQMGQEVILRCVPISNHLYFYWYRQILGQKVEFLVSFYNNEISEKSEIFDDQFSVERPDGSNFTLKIRSTKLEDSAMYFCASSEKSSYNSPLHFGNGTRLTVT.

This chain links TRBV7-9 with TRBJ2-7; D may be TRBD1 (6 bases). Trimming removed 4 bases from V and 4 bases from J, with 20 bases in between. The CDR3 consists of 16 residues. CDR1 is SEHNR and CDR2 is FQNEAQ in the germline V gene (reference sequence). The CDR3 sequence is CASSSSLQGKRYEQYF. The CDR3, as DNA: TGTGCCAGCAGCTCTAGCCTGCAGGGGAAAAGGTACGAGCAGTACTTC.

The chain carries TRBV12-3 or TRBV12-4 and TRBJ2-1; D might be TRBD2 (6 bases). The CDR3 is 15 amino acids. V dropped 7 bases and J dropped 4 bases, with 17 bases sitting between them. The CDR3 reads CASTPFRGTYNEQFF. The CDR3 nucleotides are TGTGCCAGCACCCCGTTCCGGGGGACTTACAATGAGCAGTTCTTC.

This clonotype was seen repeatedly, ten times or more. This chain links TRBV7-9 with TRBJ1-5; D is undetermined. With 1 base removed from V and 1 base from J, the gap between germline ends came to 8 bases. Germline CDR1 SEHNR, CDR2 FQNEAQ (reference sequence). The CDR3 covers 15 residues. In nucleotides, the CDR3 is TGTGCCAGCAGCTTAGGTGACACGAGCAATCAGCCCCAGCATTTT. Its translation is CASSLGDTSNQPQHF. Combining the CDR3 with reference TRBV7-9 and TRBJ1-5 gives the whole variable domain DTGVSQNPRHKITKRGQNVTFRCDPISEHNRLYWYRQTLGQGPEFLTYFQNEAQLEKSRLLSDRFSAERPKGSFSTLEIQRTEQGDSAMYLCASSLGDTSNQPQHFGDGTRLSIL.

This clonotype showed up just a few times. This chain uses TRBV11-2 with TRBJ2-1, with D possibly TRBD2 on 5 matching bases. The length of the CDR3 is 11 residues. Germline CDR1 reads SGHAT; CDR2 reads FQNNGV. V was trimmed by 7 bases and J by 9 bases, leaving 10 bases between them. CDR3 DNA: TGTGCCAGCACTTTTCGGGGTGAGCAGTTCTTC. Its protein product is CASTFRGEQFF. The full variable domain, rest sourced from reference TRBV11-2 and TRBJ2-1, is EAGVAQSPRYKIIEKRQSVAFWCNPISGHATLYWYQQILGQGPKLLIQFQNNGVVDDSQLPKDRFSAERLKGVDSTLKIQPAKLEDSAVYLCASTFRGEQFFGPGTRLTVL.

The CDR3 bases are TGTGCCACCAGTGCATACCGGGACAGAGACAATGAGCAGTTCTTC. This translates into CATSAYRDRDNEQFF. This sequence joins TRBV15 and TRBJ2-1; 7 nucleotides match TRBD1. The CDR3 length is 15 residues. Germline CDR1 is LNHNV and CDR2 is YYDKDF (reference sequence). J gave up 5 bases and V 6 bases, and 10 bases lay outside the gene matches.